The 24 T cell receptor beta chains given below trace back to one sample, sequenced in a study of OX40 agonist ivuxolimab in advanced cancers. Sequencing used immunoSEQ multiplex PCR; TCRdb keeps in-frame clones, though not all of them. The top ten hold around 26% of the sample, which has 40,000 to 60,000 clones, over 80% seen once. Sample: CD4+ or CD8+ T cells sorted from blood, taken in a trial of the OX40 agonist ivuxolimab. These receptors all come from an adult with an advanced solid tumor such as melanoma, head and neck, liver or kidney cancer.

The chain joins TRBV29-1 to TRBJ2-7; possible D gene TRBD2, 6 bases. V lost 6 bases and J 4 bases, leaving 16 bases between the germline ends. The V gene's germline CDR1 is SQVTM and CDR2 ANQGSEA. This CDR3 has 13 amino acids. CDR3 protein: CSVDGRGGYEQYF. CDR3 nucleotides: TGCAGCGTCGACGGACGGGGAGGTTACGAGCAGTACTTC.

This sequence joins TRBV7-9 and TRBJ2-2; D is unresolved. The CDR3 contains 14 residues. V was trimmed by 1 base and J by 9 bases, leaving 12 bases between them. Germline V gives CDR1 SEHNR, CDR2 FQNEAQ (reference sequence). The CDR3 DNA follows: TGTGCCAGCAGCTTAGAACGGGTCGACCGGGAGCTGTTTTTT. It translates to CASSLERVDRELFF.

A remark on this clone: Other DNA sequences from this sample encode an identical CDR3 as well. This chain joins TRBV5-6 and TRBJ2-7, with 14 bases matching TRBD2. The CDR3 covers 15 residues. V was clipped by 4 bases and J by 2 bases; unmatched bases: 2. Germline-derived CDR1 and CDR2 are SGHDT and YYEEEE. CDR3 in amino acids: CASSLGLAGAYEQYF. The CDR3 DNA follows: TGTGCCAGCAGCCTGGGACTAGCGGGAGCCTACGAGCAGTACTTC.

The J gene is TRBJ1-5, the V gene TRBV6-6, with D unclear. Trimming took 4 bases from V and 2 from J, leaving 9 bases between them. Per the germline V gene, CDR1 is MNHNY and CDR2 is SVGAGI (reference sequence). The CDR3 covers 14 residues. CDR3 coding DNA: TGTGCCAGCAGTTGGACCCGGGGCAATCAGCCCCAGCATTTT. Its protein product is CASSWTRGNQPQHF.

The chain is built from TRBV7-2 and TRBJ2-5, with TRBD2 matching over 8 bases. There are 14 residues in the CDR3. The germline V gene encodes CDR1 SGHTA and CDR2 FQGNSA. V shed 5 bases, J shed 4 bases, and the junction held 6 bases outside the gene matches. The CDR3 spells CASSRLLAGETQYF. DNA for the CDR3: TGTGCCAGCAGCCGTCTGCTAGCGGGAGAGACCCAGTACTTC.

The chain recombines TRBV4-3 with TRBJ2-7; 7 bases are shared with TRBD1. The V gene end was trimmed by 2 bases and the J gene end by 2 bases; junction bases not matched to a gene: 6. The CDR3 spans 15 residues. Germline V lookup: CDR1 LGHNA, CDR2 YSLEER. DNA of the CDR3: TGCGCCAGCAGCCAAACGTCAGGGGGAGCCTACGAGCAGTACTTC. It is translated as CASSQTSGGAYEQYF.

The genes are TRBV6-4 and TRBJ2-1; 11 bases are shared with TRBD2. Losses at the gene ends were 6 bases for V and 9 bases for J; bases not matched to a gene: 10. The CDR3 loop spans 15 amino acids. Germline lookup yields CDR1 MRHNA and CDR2 SNTAGT. The CDR3 spells CASSQTSGIVSEQFF. In DNA, the CDR3 is TGTGCCAGCAGCCAGACTAGCGGGATTGTCAGTGAGCAGTTCTTC.

The V call is TRBV9, the J call TRBJ2-2; 9 nucleotides line up with TRBD2. The V gene's germline CDR1 is SGDLS and CDR2 YYNGEE. V was clipped by 2 bases and J by 5 bases; unmatched bases: 4. This CDR3 has 15 amino acids. CDR3: CASSVSGRGTGELFF. CDR3 DNA: TGTGCCAGCAGCGTTAGCGGGAGAGGGACCGGGGAGCTGTTTTTT.

The V and J genes are TRBV15 and TRBJ2-2; 9 bases map to TRBD1. The CDR3 loop spans 15 amino acids. V trimming: 2 bases; J trimming: 5 bases; junction bases outside the gene matches: 3. Germline V gene lookup returns CDR1 LNHNV and CDR2 YYDKDF (reference sequence). CDR3 nucleotide sequence: TGTGCCACCAGCAGAAACAGGGGGCGTACCGGGGAGCTGTTTTTT. Its protein product is CATSRNRGRTGELFF.

This clone was observed a single time. V and J are TRBV9 and TRBJ2-6; 7 bases line up with TRBD1. Looked up from germline, CDR1 is SGDLS and CDR2 is YYNGEE. CDR3 length equals 17 residues. Trimming removed 4 bases from V and 0 bases from J; junction bases left unmatched: 7. CDR3 nucleotide sequence: TGTGCCAGCAGCATACAGGGGTTACTCTCTGGGGCCAACGTCCTGACTTTC. It codes for CASSIQGLLSGANVLTF.

The chain joins TRBV27 to TRBJ2-7; possibly TRBD2 for D (6 bases). The CDR3 has 14 residues. The ends were cut back, 5 bases at V and 2 bases at J, with 13 bases in the middle. Germline V lookup: CDR1 MNHEY, CDR2 SMNVEV (reference sequence). The CDR3 loop reads CASSVGASAYEQYF. The CDR3 DNA sequence: TGTGCCAGCAGTGTCGGTGCTAGCGCCTACGAGCAGTACTTC.

This rearrangement joins TRBV4-3 to TRBJ2-4; TRBD2 agrees at 7 bases. The germline V gene encodes CDR1 LGHNA and CDR2 YSLEER. V lost 0 bases, J lost 6 bases, and 8 bases stayed unmatched. The CDR3 contains 16 residues. CDR3 protein: CASSQEGEGVGNIQYF. The DNA for the CDR3 is TGCGCCAGCAGCCAAGAAGGGGAGGGAGTGGGAAACATTCAGTACTTC.

The chain couples TRBV25-1 to TRBJ2-4, with D possibly TRBD1 on 6 matching bases. The germline V gene has CDR1 MGHDK and CDR2 SYGVNS. The CDR3 runs 13 residues. Trimming stripped 1 base from V and 8 bases from J, with 9 bases between. The CDR3 region is CASSEWQGYIQYF. CDR3 nucleotide sequence: TGTGCCAGCAGTGAATGGCAGGGGTACATTCAGTACTTC.

The chain employs TRBV25-1 and TRBJ1-4, with D perhaps TRBD1 (5 bases). V lost 2 bases and J 0 bases, leaving 10 bases between the germline ends. Per germline, CDR1 MGHDK and CDR2 SYGVNS. The CDR3 is 16 residues long. The DNA for the CDR3 is TGTGCCAGCAGTGAAGAGGGGTGGGCAACTAATGAAAAACTGTTTTTT. This translates into CASSEEGWATNEKLFF.

The V call is TRBV7-2, the J call TRBJ1-5; D not resolved. Germline CDR1 and CDR2: SGHTA and FQGNSA. This CDR3 is 14 amino acids long. Between the trimmed V and J ends, which lost 4 bases and 1 base, there was a span of 8 bases. The CDR3 DNA reads as TGTGCCAGCAGCTCTCGGCGAAGCAATCAGCCCCAGCATTTT. It yields the protein CASSSRRSNQPQHF. The entire variable domain, with the rest obtained from reference TRBV7-2 and TRBJ1-5, is as follows: GAGVSQSPSNKVTEKGKDVELRCDPISGHTALYWYRQSLGQGLEFLIYFQGNSAPDKSGLPSDRFSAERTGGSVSTLTIQRTQQEDSAVYLCASSSRRSNQPQHFGDGTRLSIL.

The chain has TRBV2 and TRBJ1-4, with 7 bases matching TRBD1. V dropped 4 bases and J dropped 7; count of bases not matched to a gene: 3. CDR1 and CDR2 from the germline V gene are SNHLY and FYNNEI. CDR3 length equals 13 residues. CDR3 sequence (DNA): TGTGCCAGCAGTGTCGGGACAGTTGAAAAACTGTTTTTT. This codes for CASSVGTVEKLFF.

The chain uses TRBV28 and TRBJ2-7; 9 bases align to TRBD1. The germline CDR1 and CDR2 sequences are MDHEN and SYDVKM. This CDR3 has 15 amino acids. The ends lost 7 bases at V and 1 base at J; junction bases unmatched: 8. The CDR3 loop reads CASTVAGTGSYEQYF. Written as DNA, the CDR3 is TGTGCCAGCACAGTAGCCGGGACAGGGTCCTACGAGCAGTACTTC. The variable domain in full, completed from reference TRBV28 and TRBJ2-7, reads DVKVTQSSRYLVKRTGEKVFLECVQDMDHENMFWYRQDPGLGLRLIYFSYDVKMKEKGDIPEGYSVSREKKERFSLILESASTNQTSMYLCASTVAGTGSYEQYFGPGTRLTVT.

The rearrangement uses TRBV29-1 and TRBJ2-2; D gene unclear. The CDR3 contains 14 residues. The germline V and J ends were trimmed by 1 base and 0 bases, with 6 bases remaining between them. Germline V CDR1 and CDR2: SQVTM, ANQGSEA. CDR3 in DNA: TGCAGCGTTGAAGTTGGGCCGAACACCGGGGAGCTGTTTTTT. Translating gives CSVEVGPNTGELFF.

This sequence joins TRBV7-9 and TRBJ2-7; 8 nucleotides match TRBD2. This CDR3 is built from 16 residues. The germline V gene has CDR1 SEHNR and CDR2 FQNEAQ (reference sequence). The junction had 11 bases not matched to a gene; V was cut back by 5 bases and J by 2 bases. CDR3 DNA sequence: TGTGCCAGCAGCCCACCGCAGCGGGAGAAACCCTACGAGCAGTACTTC. Protein sequence: CASSPPQREKPYEQYF.

This clone was seen just once. A junction boundary mismatches the germline segment, possibly from a read error. The V and J genes are TRBV13 and TRBJ2-5; TRBD1 matches at 8 bases. The tail of the sequence fits TRBJ2-7 better, so the J call may be wrong. Germline assignment: CDR1 PRHDT and CDR2 FYEKMQ (reference sequence). The CDR3 is made up of 14 amino acids. In DNA form, the CDR3 reads TGTGCCAGCAGCATAGGACAGGGTAACTACGAGCAGTACTTC. Translation: CASSIGQGNYEQYF.

The rearrangement links TRBV4-3 to TRBJ2-5; 9 nucleotides agree with TRBD2. Germline loops: CDR1 LGHNA, CDR2 YSLEER. The CDR3 has 16 amino acids. J lost 5 bases, V lost 2 bases, and 9 bases had no gene match. The CDR3 region has the DNA TGCGCCAGCAGCCAACTAGCGGGATCGCTGGGGGAGACCCAGTACTTC. The encoded protein is CASSQLAGSLGETQYF.

The CDR3 protein is CASSPSRLAGRTDTQYF. CDR3 coding DNA: TGTGCCAGCAGTCCTTCCCGACTAGCGGGAAGGACAGATACGCAGTATTTT. This sequence joins TRBV28 and TRBJ2-3; 11 bases are a match to TRBD2. The CDR3 has 17 amino acids. V was clipped by 5 bases and J by 3 bases; unmatched bases: 10. Germline lookup yields CDR1 MDHEN and CDR2 SYDVKM. The complete variable domain, with remaining parts taken from reference TRBV28 and TRBJ2-3, reads DVKVTQSSRYLVKRTGEKVFLECVQDMDHENMFWYRQDPGLGLRLIYFSYDVKMKEKGDIPEGYSVSREKKERFSLILESASTNQTSMYLCASSPSRLAGRTDTQYFGPGTRLTVL.

The rearrangement uses TRBV11-2 and TRBJ2-1, with TRBD1 as a possible D gene (5 bases). V lost 0 bases and J lost 8, with 20 bases in between. The CDR3 totals 17 residues. Germline V CDR1 and CDR2: SGHAT, FQNNGV. The DNA of the CDR3 is TGTGCCAGCAGCTTAGAGGCGGCAGGGCCAAACACGGATGAGCAGTTCTTC. Translated: CASSLEAAGPNTDEQFF.

The rearrangement links TRBV9 to TRBJ1-2; D is undetermined. With 0 bases removed from V and 6 bases from J, the gap between germline ends came to 6 bases. From germline, CDR1 is SGDLS and CDR2 YYNGEE. CDR3 length: 12 residues. CDR3 nucleotides: TGTGCCAGCAGCGTAGGCTTGGATGGCTACACCTTC. Protein: CASSVGLDGYTF.